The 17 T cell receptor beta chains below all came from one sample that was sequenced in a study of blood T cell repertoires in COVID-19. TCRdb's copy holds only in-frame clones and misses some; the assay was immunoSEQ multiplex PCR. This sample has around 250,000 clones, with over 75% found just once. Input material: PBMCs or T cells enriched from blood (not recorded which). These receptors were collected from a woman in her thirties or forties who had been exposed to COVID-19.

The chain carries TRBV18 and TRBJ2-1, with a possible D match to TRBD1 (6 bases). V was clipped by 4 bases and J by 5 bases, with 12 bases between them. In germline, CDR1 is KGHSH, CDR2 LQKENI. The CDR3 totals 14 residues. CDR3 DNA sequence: TGTGCCAGCTCACAACAAACAGGGAACAATGAGCAGTTCTTC. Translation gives CASSQQTGNNEQFF.

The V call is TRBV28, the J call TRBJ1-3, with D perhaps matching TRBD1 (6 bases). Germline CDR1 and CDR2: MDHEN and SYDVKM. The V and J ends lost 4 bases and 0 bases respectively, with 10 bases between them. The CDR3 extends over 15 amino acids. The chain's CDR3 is CASSSRQVSGNTIYF. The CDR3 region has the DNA TGTGCCAGCAGTTCCAGACAGGTCTCTGGAAACACCATATATTTT.

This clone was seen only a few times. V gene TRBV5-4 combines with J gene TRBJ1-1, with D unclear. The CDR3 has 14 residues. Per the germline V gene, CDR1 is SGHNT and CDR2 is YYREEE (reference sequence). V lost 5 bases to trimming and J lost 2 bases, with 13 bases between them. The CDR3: CASSPQVFNTEAFF. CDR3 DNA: TGTGCCAGCAGTCCCCAGGTATTCAACACTGAAGCTTTCTTT.

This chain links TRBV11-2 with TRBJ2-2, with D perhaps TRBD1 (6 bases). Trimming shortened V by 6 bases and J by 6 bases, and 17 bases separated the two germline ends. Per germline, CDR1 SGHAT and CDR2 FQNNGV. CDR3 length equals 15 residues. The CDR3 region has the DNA TGTGCCAGCAGTCTAACAGGGTCTACGGCCGGGGAGCTGTTTTTT. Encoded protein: CASSLTGSTAGELFF.

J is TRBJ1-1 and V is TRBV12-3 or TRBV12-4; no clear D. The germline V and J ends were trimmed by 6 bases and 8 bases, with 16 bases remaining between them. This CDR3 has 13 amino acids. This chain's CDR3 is CASSAGSSLEAFF. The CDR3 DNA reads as TGTGCCAGCAGCGCGGGGAGTTCTCTGGAAGCTTTCTTT.

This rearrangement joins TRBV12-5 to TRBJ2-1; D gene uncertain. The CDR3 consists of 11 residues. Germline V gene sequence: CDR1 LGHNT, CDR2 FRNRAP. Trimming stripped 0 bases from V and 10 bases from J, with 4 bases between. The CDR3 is CASGLVHEQFF. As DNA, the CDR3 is TGTGCTAGTGGTTTGGTACACGAGCAGTTCTTC.

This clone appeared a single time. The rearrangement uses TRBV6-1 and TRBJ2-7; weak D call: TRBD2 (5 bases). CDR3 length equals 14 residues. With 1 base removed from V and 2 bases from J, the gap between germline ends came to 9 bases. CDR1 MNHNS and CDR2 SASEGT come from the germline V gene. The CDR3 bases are TGTGCCAGCAGTGAAGTACGGGATACCTACGAGCAGTACTTC. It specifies CASSEVRDTYEQYF.

The CDR3 DNA is TGCGCCAGCAGCCCCACCGCTCTGACTAGCGGGGGGAAAAACATTCAGTACTTC. It encodes CASSPTALTSGGKNIQYF. V usage is TRBV4-1 and J usage is TRBJ2-4, with 13 positions matching TRBD2. The germline V gene encodes CDR1 MGHRA and CDR2 YSYEKL. V dropped 4 bases and J dropped 4; count of bases not matched to a gene: 10. This CDR3 is 18 amino acids long.

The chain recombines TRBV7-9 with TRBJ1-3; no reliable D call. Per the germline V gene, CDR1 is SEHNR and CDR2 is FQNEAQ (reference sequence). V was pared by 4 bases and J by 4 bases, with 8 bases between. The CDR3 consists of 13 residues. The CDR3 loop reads CASSSQEGNTIYF. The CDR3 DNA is TGTGCCAGCAGCTCCCAGGAAGGAAACACCATATATTTT.

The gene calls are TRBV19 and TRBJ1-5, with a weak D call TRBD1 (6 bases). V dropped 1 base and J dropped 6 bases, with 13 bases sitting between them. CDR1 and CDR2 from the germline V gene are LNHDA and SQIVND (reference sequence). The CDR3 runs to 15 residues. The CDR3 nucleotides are TGTGCCAGTAGTATAGGCAGGGGAGGGGGTCAGCCCCAGCATTTT. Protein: CASSIGRGGGQPQHF.

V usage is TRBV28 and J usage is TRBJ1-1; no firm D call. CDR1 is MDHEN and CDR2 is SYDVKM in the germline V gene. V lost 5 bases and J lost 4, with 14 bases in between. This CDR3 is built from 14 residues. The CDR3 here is CASSVAGGATEAFF. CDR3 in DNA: TGTGCCAGCAGTGTCGCGGGAGGAGCCACTGAAGCTTTCTTT.

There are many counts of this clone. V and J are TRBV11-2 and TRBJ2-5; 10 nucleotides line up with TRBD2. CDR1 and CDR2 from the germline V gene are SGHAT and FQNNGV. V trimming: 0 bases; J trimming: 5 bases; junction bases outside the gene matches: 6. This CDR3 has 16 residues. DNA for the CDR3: TGTGCCAGCAGCTTAGATGTAGCGGGGGGTTGGGAGACCCAGTACTTC. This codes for CASSLDVAGGWETQYF.

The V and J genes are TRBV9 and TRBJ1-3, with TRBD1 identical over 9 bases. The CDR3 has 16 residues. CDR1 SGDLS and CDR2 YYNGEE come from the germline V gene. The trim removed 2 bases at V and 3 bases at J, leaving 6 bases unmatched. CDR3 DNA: TGTGCCAGCAGCGTTGGGACAGGGTATTTTGGAAACACCATATATTTT. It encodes CASSVGTGYFGNTIYF.

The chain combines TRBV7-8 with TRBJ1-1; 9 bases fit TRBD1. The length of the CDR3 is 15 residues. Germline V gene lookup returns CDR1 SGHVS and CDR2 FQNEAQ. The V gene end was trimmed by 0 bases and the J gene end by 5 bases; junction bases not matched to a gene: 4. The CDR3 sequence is CASSLAGQGLTEAFF. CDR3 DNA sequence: TGTGCCAGCAGCTTAGCGGGACAGGGCTTAACTGAAGCTTTCTTT. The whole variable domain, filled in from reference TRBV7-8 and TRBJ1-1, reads GAGVSQSPRYKVAKRGQDVALRCDPISGHVSLFWYQQALGQGPEFLTYFQNEAQLDKSGLPSDRFFAERPEGSVSTLKIQRTQQEDSAVYLCASSLAGQGLTEAFFGQGTRLTVV.

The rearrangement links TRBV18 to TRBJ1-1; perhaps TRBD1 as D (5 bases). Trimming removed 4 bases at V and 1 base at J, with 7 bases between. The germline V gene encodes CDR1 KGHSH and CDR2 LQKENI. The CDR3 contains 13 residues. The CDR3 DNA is TGTGCCAGCTCACTACAGGAGAACACTGAAGCTTTCTTT. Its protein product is CASSLQENTEAFF. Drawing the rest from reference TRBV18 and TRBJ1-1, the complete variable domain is NAGVMQNPRHLVRRRGQEARLRCSPMKGHSHVYWYRQLPEEGLKFMVYLQKENIIDESGMPKERFSAEFPKEGPSILRIQQVVRGDSAAYFCASSLQENTEAFFGQGTRLTVV.

CDR3 amino acids: CASSLRVTGSSTDTQYF. Here the CDR3 DNA reads TGCGCCAGCAGCTTGCGAGTAACGGGATCTAGCACAGATACGCAGTATTTT. V gene TRBV5-1 combines with J gene TRBJ2-3; possibly TRBD2 for D (5 bases). The CDR3 loop spans 17 amino acids. CDR1 and CDR2 (germline): SGHRS, YFSETQ. V was cut by 1 base and J by 0 bases, with 15 bases left in between.

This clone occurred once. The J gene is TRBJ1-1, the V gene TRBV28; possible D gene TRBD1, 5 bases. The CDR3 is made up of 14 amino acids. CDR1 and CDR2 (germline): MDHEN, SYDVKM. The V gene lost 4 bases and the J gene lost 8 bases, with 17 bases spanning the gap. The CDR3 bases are TGTGCCAGCAGTTCGGACGGCGGTGCAGGGGAAGCTTTCTTT. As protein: CASSSDGGAGEAFF.